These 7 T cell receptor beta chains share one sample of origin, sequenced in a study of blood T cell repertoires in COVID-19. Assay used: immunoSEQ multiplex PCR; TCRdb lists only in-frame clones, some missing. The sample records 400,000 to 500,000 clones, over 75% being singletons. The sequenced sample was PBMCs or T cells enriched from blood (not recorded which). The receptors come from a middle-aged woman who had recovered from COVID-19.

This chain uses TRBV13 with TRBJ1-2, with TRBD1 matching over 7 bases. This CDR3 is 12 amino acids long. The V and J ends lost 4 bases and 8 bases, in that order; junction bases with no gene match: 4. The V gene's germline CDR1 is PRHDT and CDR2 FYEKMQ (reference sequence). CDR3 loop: CASSSSGGGYTF. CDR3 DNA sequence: TGTGCCAGCAGCTCATCAGGGGGAGGCTACACCTTC.

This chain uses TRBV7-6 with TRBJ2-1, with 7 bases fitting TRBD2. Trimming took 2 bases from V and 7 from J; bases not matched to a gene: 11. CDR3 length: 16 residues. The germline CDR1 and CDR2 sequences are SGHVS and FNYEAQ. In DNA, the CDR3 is TGTGCCAGCAGCTTAAGGCGGGGAGGGTCCCTAAATGAGCAGTTCTTC. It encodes CASSLRRGGSLNEQFF.

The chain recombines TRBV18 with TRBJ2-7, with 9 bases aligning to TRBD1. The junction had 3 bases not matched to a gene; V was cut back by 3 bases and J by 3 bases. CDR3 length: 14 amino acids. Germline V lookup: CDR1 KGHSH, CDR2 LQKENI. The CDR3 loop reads CASSPGTGNYEQYF. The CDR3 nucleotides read TGTGCCAGCTCACCTGGGACAGGGAACTACGAGCAGTACTTC.

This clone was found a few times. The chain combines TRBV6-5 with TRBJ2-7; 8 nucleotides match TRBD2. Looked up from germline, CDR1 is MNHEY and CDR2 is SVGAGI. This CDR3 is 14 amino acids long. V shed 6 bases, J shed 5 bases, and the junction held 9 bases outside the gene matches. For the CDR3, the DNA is TGTGCCAGCAGGCCTCCGGGGGGGCCGCACGAGCAGTACTTC. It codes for CASRPPGGPHEQYF.

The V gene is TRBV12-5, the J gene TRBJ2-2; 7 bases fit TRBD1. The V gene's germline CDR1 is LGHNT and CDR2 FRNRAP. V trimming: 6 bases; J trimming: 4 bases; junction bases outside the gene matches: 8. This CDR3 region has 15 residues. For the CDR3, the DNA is TGTGCTAGTGGACCGACAGGGTTGGGCACCGGGGAGCTGTTTTTT. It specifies CASGPTGLGTGELFF.

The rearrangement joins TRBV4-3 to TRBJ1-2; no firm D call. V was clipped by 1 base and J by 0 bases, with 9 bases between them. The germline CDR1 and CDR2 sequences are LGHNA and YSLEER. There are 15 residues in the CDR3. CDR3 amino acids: CASSQGRASNYGYTF. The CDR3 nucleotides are TGCGCCAGCAGCCAAGGGAGGGCCTCTAACTATGGCTACACCTTC.

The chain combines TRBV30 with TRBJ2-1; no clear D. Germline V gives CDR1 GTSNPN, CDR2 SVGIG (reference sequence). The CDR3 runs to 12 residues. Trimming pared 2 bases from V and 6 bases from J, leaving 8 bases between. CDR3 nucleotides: TGTGCCTGGAGTCCACAGTTCAATGAGCAGTTCTTC. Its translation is CAWSPQFNEQFF.